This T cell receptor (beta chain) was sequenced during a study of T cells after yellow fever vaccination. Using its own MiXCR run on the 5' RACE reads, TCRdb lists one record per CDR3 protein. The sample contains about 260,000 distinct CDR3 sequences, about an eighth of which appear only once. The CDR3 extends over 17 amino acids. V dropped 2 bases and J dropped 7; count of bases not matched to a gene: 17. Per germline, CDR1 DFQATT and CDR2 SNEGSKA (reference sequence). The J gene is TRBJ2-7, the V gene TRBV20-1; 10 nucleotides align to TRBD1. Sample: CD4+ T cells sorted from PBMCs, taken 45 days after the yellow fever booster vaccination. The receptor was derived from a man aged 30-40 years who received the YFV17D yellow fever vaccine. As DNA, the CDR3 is TGCAGTGCTAGACATTCTGAGCCGGGACAGGGGAGAGGGGAGCAGTACTTC. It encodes CSARHSEPGQGRGEQYF.